The 11 T cell receptor beta chains below come from one sample, sequenced in a study of breast tumors, draining lymph nodes, adjacent tissues (dated by TCRdb to the mid-2010s). Libraries came from multiplex PCR. Sequencing was performed on an Illumina HiSeq 2000. Using fastp at Q25 and MiXCR, TCRdb reprocessed the public reads and kept productive beta chains. Here each entry gathers all rows of one CDR3 protein and keeps the most common genes and DNA. The sample includes approximately 130,000 distinct CDR3 sequences, with around 20% observed a single time. About 2.2% of the sample rests with the top ten. Lymph node samples were obtained from the axillary draining lymph nodes of breast cancer patients. The material sequenced was axillary lymph node tissue. The receptor source for this set is a female donor with breast cancer. Some clones in this sample may be carry-over from other donors' samples.

This clonotype was seen repeatedly, ten times or more. J is TRBJ2-3 and V is TRBV20-1, with no clear D. The germline V and J ends were trimmed by 0 bases and 1 base, with 17 bases remaining between them. Germline values: CDR1 DFQATT, CDR2 SNEGSKA (reference sequence). The CDR3 covers 17 residues. The chain's CDR3 is CSARDFAGASGTDTQYF. CDR3 sequence (DNA): TGCAGTGCTAGAGATTTTGCAGGCGCCTCTGGCACAGATACGCAGTATTTT.

Worth noting for this clonotype: A much larger clone lies a single base off, so this may be a read error. This sequence joins TRBV20-1 and TRBJ1-5, with D maybe TRBD1 (5 bases). CDR1 is DFQATT, CDR2 SNEGSKA, per germline (reference sequence). There are 13 residues in the CDR3. CDR3 sequence: CSALDRNNQLQHF. The DNA for the CDR3 is TGCAGTGCTCTTGACAGAAATAATCAGCTCCAGCATTTT.

This sequence joins TRBV20-1 and TRBJ1-6; 9 nucleotides match TRBD1. V shed 7 bases, J shed 13 bases, and the junction held 17 bases outside the gene matches. The V gene's germline CDR1 is DFQATT and CDR2 SNEGSKA (reference sequence). The CDR3 extends over 15 amino acids. CDR3: CSVQSGTGRGSPLHF. The CDR3, as DNA: TGCAGTGTTCAGTCCGGGACAGGGCGAGGTTCGCCCCTCCACTTT.

The rearrangement links TRBV19 to TRBJ2-2, with 7 nucleotides matching TRBD2. Germline CDR1 is LNHDA and CDR2 is SQIVND (reference sequence). With 5 bases clipped from V and 2 bases from J, the junction kept 11 bases outside the gene matches. The CDR3 runs 17 residues. CDR3 amino acids: CASSPFGGRDNTGELFF. The CDR3 region has the DNA TGTGCCAGTAGTCCCTTTGGTGGGAGGGACAACACCGGGGAGCTGTTTTTT.

This clonotype was recorded at least ten times. The chain has TRBV20-1 and TRBJ2-5; TRBD2 matches 11 bases. Germline CDR1 and CDR2: DFQATT and SNEGSKA (reference sequence). V gave up 0 bases and J gave up 4 bases; unmatched junction bases: 10. CDR3 size: 17 residues. In DNA form, the CDR3 reads TGCAGTGCTAGAGATCCACTAGCGGGAGTAGTGGGAGAGACCCAGTACTTC. Residues: CSARDPLAGVVGETQYF.

The table lists this clonotype with many counts. The V gene is TRBV9, the J gene TRBJ2-1, with 10 bases matching TRBD2. The CDR3 is 15 amino acids. Germline CDR1 SGDLS, CDR2 YYNGEE. Trimming took 4 bases from V and 3 from J; bases not matched to a gene: 4. CDR3 protein: CASSLLAGVYNEQFF. The CDR3, as DNA: TGTGCCAGCAGCCTCCTAGCGGGAGTCTACAATGAGCAGTTCTTC.

This clonotype was detected many times. The chain is built from TRBV20-1 and TRBJ2-1; 11 nucleotides align to TRBD2. CDR1 is DFQATT, CDR2 SNEGSKA, per germline (reference sequence). The CDR3 loop spans 15 amino acids. With V trimmed by 4 bases and J by 6 bases, 8 bases remained unmatched. CDR3 amino acids: CSATLAGGLINEQFF. CDR3 sequence (DNA): TGCAGTGCTACCTTAGCGGGAGGGCTTATCAATGAGCAGTTCTTC.

This clonotype was seen a few times. The rearrangement uses TRBV27 and TRBJ2-5, with TRBD2 matching 9 bases. The CDR3 totals 16 residues. Germline assignment: CDR1 MNHEY and CDR2 SMNVEV (reference sequence). The V gene end was trimmed by 1 base and the J gene end by 5 bases; junction bases not matched to a gene: 8. CDR3 loop: CASSLFGIAGVETQYF. The CDR3 region has the DNA TGTGCCAGCAGTTTATTTGGGATAGCGGGAGTGGAGACCCAGTACTTC.

This clonotype was detected ten times or more. This chain connects TRBV11-1 to TRBJ1-2; 7 nucleotides match TRBD1. CDR1 is SGHAT and CDR2 is FQDESV in the germline V gene (reference sequence). The junction had 5 bases not matched to a gene; V was cut back by 5 bases and J by 5 bases. CDR3 size: 13 residues. Written as DNA, the CDR3 is TGTGCCAGCAGCACCGACAGGGCTTATGGCTACACCTTC. Translating it yields CASSTDRAYGYTF.

As to this clonotype: A junction end diverges from the germline sequence, so it may reflect a read error. The chain combines TRBV29-1 with TRBJ1-2, with 8 nucleotides matching TRBD1. Per the germline V gene, CDR1 is SQVTM and CDR2 is ANQGSEA. The CDR3 contains 12 residues. CDR3: CSDEGTGQGYAF. CDR3 DNA sequence: TGCAGCGATGAGGGGACAGGACAAGGCTACGCCTTC.

This clonotype was picked up many times. The rearrangement uses TRBV15 and TRBJ2-7, with D perhaps matching TRBD1 (6 bases). The germline V gene encodes CDR1 LNHNV and CDR2 YYDKDF (reference sequence). The CDR3 is 17 residues long. V was clipped by 3 bases and J by 1 base, with 19 bases between them. The CDR3 spells CATSSYPDRIGSYEQYF. The CDR3 DNA sequence: TGTGCCACCAGCAGTTACCCGGACAGAATAGGATCCTACGAGCAGTACTTC. Full variable domain (outside the CDR3, taken from reference TRBV15 and TRBJ2-7): DAMVIQNPRYQVTQFGKPVTLSCSQTLNHNVMYWYQQKSSQAPKLLFHYYDKDFNNEADTPDNFQSRRPNTSFCFLDIRSPGLGDTAMYLCATSSYPDRIGSYEQYFGPGTRLTVT.